This T cell receptor (beta chain) was found in a study of early T cells in non-severe SARS-CoV-2 infection. Study in general: The chains were unpaired, and the sequenced material was bulk RNA from unsorted whole blood. Findings of the study overall: The VDJdb matching leaned toward anti-spike CD8 responses and overlooked private and CD4 specificities.

From germline, CDR1 is SGHDN and CDR2 FVKESK. CDR3 length equals 18 residues. V gave up 3 bases and J gave up 1 base; unmatched junction bases: 14. In its sample, this clonotype was seen a few times. The antigen is undetermined. Each single cDNA molecule received a unique molecular identifier. TCRdb independently ran MiXCR on the 5' RACE reads; one entry per CDR3 protein. The sample has some 75,000 distinct CDR3 sequences; about 13% are singletons. This receptor was identified in an adult who was a healthcare worker with PCR-confirmed SARS-CoV-2 infection or an uninfected control (not recorded which). Sequenced sample: whole blood. The V and J genes are TRBV14 and TRBJ2-5; TRBD2 matches at 7 bases. CDR3 coding DNA: TGTGCCAGCAGCCACCTCCCCAGAGGGCGGGGGAGCCAAGAGACCCAGTACTTC. This gives the protein CASSHLPRGRGSQETQYF.